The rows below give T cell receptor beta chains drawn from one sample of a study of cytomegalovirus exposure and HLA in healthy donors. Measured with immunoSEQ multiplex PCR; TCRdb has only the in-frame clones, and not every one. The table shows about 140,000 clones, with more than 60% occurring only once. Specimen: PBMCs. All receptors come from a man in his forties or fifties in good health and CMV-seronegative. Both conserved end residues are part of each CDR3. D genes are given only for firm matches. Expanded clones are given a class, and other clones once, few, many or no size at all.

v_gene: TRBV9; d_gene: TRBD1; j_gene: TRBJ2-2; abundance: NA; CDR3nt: TGTGCCAGCAGCGTGCGACCCGGGACAGGGACTACCGGGGAGCTGTTTTTT; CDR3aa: CASSVRPGTGTTGELFF
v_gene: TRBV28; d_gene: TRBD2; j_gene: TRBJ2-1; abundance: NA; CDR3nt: TGTGCCAGCAGATCTAGCGGGGGACGCTACAATGAGCAGTTCTTC; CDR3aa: CASRSSGGRYNEQFF
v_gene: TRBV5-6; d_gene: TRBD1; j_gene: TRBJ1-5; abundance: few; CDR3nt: TGTGCCAGCAGCTTCGGACAGGGGTCAGGTCAGCCCCAGCATTTT; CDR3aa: CASSFGQGSGQPQHF
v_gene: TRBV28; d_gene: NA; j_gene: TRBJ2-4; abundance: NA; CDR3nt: TGTGCCAGCAGCCAGACAGGGAGGTCAAAAAACATTCAGTACTTC; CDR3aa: CASSQTGRSKNIQYF
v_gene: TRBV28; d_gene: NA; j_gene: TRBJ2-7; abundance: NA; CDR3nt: TGTGCCAGCAGTTTACGCGGAGACGAGCAGTACTTC; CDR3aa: CASSLRGDEQYF
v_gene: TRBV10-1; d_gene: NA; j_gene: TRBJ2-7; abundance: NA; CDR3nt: TGCGCCAGCAGTGAGTCGCGGTTTGGCGGGGACGAGCAGTACTTC; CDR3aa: CASSESRFGGDEQYF
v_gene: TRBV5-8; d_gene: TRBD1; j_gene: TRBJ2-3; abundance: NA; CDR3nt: TGTGCCAGCAGCCGCAGGGGGAGCACAGATACGCAGTATTTT; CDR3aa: CASSRRGSTDTQYF
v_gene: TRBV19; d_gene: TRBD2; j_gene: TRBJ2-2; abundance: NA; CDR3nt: TGTGCCAGTATCCGGCGCGGGGGGGGCCTGGTCACCGGGGAGCTGTTTTTT; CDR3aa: CASIRRGGGLVTGELFF
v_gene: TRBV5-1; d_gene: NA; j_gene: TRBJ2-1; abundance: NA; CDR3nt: TGCGCCAGCAGCTTGACTGTCTCCTACAATGAGCAGTTCTTC; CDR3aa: CASSLTVSYNEQFF
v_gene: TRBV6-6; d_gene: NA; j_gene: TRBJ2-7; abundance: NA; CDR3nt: TGTGCCAGCAGCCCCGGGTCTTTATACGAGCAGTACTTC; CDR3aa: CASSPGSLYEQYF
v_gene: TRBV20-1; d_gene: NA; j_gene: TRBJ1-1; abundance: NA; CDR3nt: TGCAGTGCTAGAGACTACCCTGAAGCTTTCTTT; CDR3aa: CSARDYPEAFF
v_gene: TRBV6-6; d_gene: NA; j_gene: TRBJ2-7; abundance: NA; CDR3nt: TGTGCCAGCAGTTACTACCCGGGGAGCCACGAGCAGTACTTC; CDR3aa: CASSYYPGSHEQYF
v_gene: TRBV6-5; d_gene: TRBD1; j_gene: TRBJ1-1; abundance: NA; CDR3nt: TGTGCCAGCAGTCCCTGGGGACAGGGAAGGACTGAAGCTTTCTTT; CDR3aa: CASSPWGQGRTEAFF
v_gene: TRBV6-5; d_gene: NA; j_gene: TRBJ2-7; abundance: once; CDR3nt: TGTGCCAGCAGTTACTCGGCCCGGGACTTAGCCTACGAGCAGTACTTC; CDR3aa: CASSYSARDLAYEQYF
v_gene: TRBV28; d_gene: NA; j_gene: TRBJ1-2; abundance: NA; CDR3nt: TGTGCCAGCAGTTTCCCTGTTCACTATGGCTACACCTTC; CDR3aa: CASSFPVHYGYTF
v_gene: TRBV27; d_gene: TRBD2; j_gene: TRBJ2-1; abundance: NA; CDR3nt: TGTGCCAGCAGTTGGGCCGGGGGGGCCTACAATGAGCAGTTCTTC; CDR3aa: CASSWAGGAYNEQFF
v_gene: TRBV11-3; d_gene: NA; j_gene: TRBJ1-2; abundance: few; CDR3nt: TGTGCCAGCAGCTTAGAAACTAGGAGCGACTATGGCTACACCTTC; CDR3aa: CASSLETRSDYGYTF
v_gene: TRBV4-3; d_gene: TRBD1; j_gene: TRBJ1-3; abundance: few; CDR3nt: TGCGCCAGCAGCCTGGGGACAGCCACTGGAAACACCATATATTTT; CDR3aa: CASSLGTATGNTIYF
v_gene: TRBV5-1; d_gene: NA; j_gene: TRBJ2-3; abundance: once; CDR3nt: TGCGCCAGCAGGGGTCTGGGTAGCGCAGATACGCAGTATTTT; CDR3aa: CASRGLGSADTQYF
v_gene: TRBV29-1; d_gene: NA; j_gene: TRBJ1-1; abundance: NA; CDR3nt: TGCAGCGTCAAAACCGATCAGGTGGTTGTTGAAGCTTTCTTT; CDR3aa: CSVKTDQVVVEAFF
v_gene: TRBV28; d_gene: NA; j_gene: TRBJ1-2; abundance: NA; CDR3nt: TGTGCCAGCAGTTTATGGGGGGGAAGGCGGCTGGATGGCTACACCTTC; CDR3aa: CASSLWGGRRLDGYTF
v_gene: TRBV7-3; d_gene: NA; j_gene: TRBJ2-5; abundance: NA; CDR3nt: TGTGCCAGCAGCTTAAATCAGGGATGGGAGACCCAGTACTTC; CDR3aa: CASSLNQGWETQYF
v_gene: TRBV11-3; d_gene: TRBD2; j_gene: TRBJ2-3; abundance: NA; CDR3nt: TGTGCCAGCAGCTATTCCCCCCTAGCGGGGGGGCCGGGTACGCAGTATTTT; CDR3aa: CASSYSPLAGGPGTQYF
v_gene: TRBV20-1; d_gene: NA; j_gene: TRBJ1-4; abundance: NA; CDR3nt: TGCAGTGCTAGACTTCGGAGAAAACTGTTTTTT; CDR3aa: CSARLRRKLFF
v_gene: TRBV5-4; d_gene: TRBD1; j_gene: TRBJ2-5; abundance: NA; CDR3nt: TGTGCCAGCAGTCCCGGGACAGGGGGCCTCGGGCAAGAGACCCAGTACTTC; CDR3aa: CASSPGTGGLGQETQYF
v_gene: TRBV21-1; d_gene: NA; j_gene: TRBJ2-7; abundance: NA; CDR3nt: TGTGCCAGCAGCCCCCTTCCCTTCGGGACAGGGGGCGGGGAGCAGTACTTC; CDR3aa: CASSPLPFGTGGGEQYF
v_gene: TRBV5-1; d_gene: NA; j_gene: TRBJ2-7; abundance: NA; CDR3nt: TGCGCCAGCAGCTCCTCCTTCCGGGGTGAGCGGGCATCCGAGCAGTACTTC; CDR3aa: CASSSSFRGERASEQYF
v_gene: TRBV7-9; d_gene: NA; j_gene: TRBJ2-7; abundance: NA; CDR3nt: TGTTCCAGCAGCTTAGAAGCGGAGATTGGGTCCTACGAGCAGTACTTC; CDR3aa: CSSSLEAEIGSYEQYF
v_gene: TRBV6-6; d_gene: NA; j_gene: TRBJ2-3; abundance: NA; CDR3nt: TGTGCCAGCAGGAAAGGACTAAGCCCAGATACGCAGTATTTT; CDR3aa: CASRKGLSPDTQYF
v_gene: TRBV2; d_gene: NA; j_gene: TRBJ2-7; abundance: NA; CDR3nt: TGTGCCGGAAGGGGGGGCGGGTACGAGCAGTACTTC; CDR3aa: CAGRGGGYEQYF
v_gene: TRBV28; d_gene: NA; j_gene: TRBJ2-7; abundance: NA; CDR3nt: TGTGCCAGCAGTTTTGTTGGCAGTTGGTACGAGCAGTACTTC; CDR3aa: CASSFVGSWYEQYF